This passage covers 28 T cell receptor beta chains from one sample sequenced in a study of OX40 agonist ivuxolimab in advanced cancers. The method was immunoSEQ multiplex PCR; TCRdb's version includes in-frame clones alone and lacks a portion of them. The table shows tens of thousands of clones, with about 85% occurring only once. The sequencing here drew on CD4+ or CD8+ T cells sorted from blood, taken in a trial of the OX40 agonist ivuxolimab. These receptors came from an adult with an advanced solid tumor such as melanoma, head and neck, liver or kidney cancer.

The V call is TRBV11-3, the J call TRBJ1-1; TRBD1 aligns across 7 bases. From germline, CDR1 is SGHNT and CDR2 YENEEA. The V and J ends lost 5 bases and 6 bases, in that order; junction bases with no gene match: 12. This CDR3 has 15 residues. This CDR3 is CASSLGGDSIAEAFF. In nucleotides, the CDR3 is TGTGCCAGCAGCCTAGGGGGCGATTCTATCGCTGAAGCTTTCTTT.

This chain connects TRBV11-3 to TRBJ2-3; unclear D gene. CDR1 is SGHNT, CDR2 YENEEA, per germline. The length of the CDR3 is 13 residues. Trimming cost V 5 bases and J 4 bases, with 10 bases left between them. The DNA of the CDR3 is TGTGCCAGCAGCCGAAGTTATGCAGATACGCAGTATTTT. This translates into CASSRSYADTQYF.

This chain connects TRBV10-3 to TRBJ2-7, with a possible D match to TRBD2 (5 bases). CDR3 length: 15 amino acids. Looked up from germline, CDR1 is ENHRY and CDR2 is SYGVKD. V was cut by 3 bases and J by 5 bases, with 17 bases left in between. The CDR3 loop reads CAISEESSWFNEQYF. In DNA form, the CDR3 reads TGTGCCATCAGTGAAGAGTCTAGCTGGTTCAACGAGCAGTACTTC.

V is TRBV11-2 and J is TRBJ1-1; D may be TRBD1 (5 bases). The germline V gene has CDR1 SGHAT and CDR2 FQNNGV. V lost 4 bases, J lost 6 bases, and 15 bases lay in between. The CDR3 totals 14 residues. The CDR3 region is CASSSLSGLAEAFF. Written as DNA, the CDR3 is TGTGCCAGCAGCTCATTGTCAGGGTTGGCTGAAGCTTTCTTT.

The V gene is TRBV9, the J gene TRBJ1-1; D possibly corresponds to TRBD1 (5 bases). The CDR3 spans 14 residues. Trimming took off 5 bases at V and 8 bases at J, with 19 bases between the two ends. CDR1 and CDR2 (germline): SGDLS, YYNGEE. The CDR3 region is CASRLNPGPQEAFF. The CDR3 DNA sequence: TGTGCCAGCAGGCTCAACCCGGGGCCCCAAGAAGCTTTCTTT.

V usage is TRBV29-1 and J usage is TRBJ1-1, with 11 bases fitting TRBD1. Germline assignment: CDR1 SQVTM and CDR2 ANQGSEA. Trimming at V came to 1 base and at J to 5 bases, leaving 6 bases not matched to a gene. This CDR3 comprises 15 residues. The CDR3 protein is CSVEGTGGAGTEAFF. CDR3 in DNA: TGCAGCGTTGAAGGGACAGGGGGCGCTGGAACTGAAGCTTTCTTT.

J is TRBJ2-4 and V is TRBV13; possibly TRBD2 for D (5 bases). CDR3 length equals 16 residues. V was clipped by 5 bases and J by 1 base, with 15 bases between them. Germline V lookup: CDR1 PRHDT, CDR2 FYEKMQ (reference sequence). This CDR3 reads CASSRAPRGAKNIQYF. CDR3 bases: TGTGCCAGCAGCCGCGCCCCCCGCGGGGCCAAAAACATTCAGTACTTC.

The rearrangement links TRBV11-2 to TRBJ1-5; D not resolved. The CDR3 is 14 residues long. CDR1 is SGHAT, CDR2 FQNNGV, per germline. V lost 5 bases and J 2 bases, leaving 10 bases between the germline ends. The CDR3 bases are TGTGCCAGCAGCCCCGGACGTGGCAATCAGCCCCAGCATTTT. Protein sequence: CASSPGRGNQPQHF.

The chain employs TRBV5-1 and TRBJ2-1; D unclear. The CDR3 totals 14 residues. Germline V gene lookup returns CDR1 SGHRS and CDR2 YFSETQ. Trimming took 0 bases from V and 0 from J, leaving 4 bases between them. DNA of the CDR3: TGCGCCAGCAGCTTGGGAGGCTCCTACAATGAGCAGTTCTTC. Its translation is CASSLGGSYNEQFF. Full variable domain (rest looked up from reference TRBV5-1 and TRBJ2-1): KAGVTQTPRYLIKTRGQQVTLSCSPISGHRSVSWYQQTPGQGLQFLFEYFSETQRNKGNFPGRFSGRQFSNSRSEMNVSTLELGDSALYLCASSLGGSYNEQFFGPGTRLTVL.

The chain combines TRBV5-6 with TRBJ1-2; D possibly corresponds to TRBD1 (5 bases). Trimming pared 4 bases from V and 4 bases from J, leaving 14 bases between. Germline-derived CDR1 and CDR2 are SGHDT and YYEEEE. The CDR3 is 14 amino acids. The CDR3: CASSPPGRTYGYTF. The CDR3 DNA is TGTGCCAGCAGCCCCCCGGGACGGACCTATGGCTACACCTTC.

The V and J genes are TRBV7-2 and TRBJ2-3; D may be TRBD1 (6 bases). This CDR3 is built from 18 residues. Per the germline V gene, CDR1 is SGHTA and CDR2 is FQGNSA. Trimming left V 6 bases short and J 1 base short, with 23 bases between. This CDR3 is CASSSGVGAQGGTDTQYF. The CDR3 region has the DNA TGTGCCAGCAGTTCCGGGGTGGGGGCACAGGGCGGCACAGATACGCAGTATTTT.

The CDR3 reads CASSLGTGLETQYF. The DNA for the CDR3 is TGTGCCAGCAGCTTAGGAACAGGGTTGGAGACCCAGTACTTC. The chain links TRBV7-2 to TRBJ2-5, with D tentatively TRBD1 (6 bases). This CDR3 is 14 amino acids long. Germline-derived CDR1 and CDR2 are SGHTA and FQGNSA. Deletions cut 1 base from V and 5 bases from J, with 11 bases between.

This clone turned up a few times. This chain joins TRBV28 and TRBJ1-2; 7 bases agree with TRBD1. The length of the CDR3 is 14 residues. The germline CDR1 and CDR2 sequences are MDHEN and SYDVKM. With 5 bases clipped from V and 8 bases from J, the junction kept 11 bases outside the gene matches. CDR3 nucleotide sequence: TGTGCCAGCAGTCCCCAGACAGGGACGAGAGGCTACACCTTC. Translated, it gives CASSPQTGTRGYTF.

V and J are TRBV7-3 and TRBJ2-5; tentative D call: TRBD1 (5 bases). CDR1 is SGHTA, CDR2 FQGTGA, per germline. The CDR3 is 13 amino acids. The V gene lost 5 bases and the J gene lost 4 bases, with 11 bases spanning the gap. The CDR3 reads CASSPPGSETQYF. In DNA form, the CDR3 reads TGTGCCAGCAGCCCCCCAGGGTCAGAGACCCAGTACTTC.

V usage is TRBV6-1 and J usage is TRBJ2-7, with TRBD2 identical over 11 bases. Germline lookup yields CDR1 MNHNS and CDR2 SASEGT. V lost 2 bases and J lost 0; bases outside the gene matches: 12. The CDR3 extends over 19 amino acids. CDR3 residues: CASSESLAGGRGNSYEQYF. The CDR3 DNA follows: TGTGCCAGCAGTGAATCCCTAGCGGGAGGCCGGGGAAACTCCTACGAGCAGTACTTC.

In DNA form, the CDR3 reads TGCGCCAGCTCCCCGGGACAGGGCCCTGAAAAACTGTTTTTT. Amino acid sequence: CASSPGQGPEKLFF. The genes are TRBV5-1 and TRBJ1-4; 9 bases align to TRBD1. Germline V gene sequence: CDR1 SGHRS, CDR2 YFSETQ. This CDR3 has 14 amino acids. V shed 7 bases, J shed 7 bases, and the junction held 8 bases outside the gene matches. Supplemented by reference TRBV5-1 and TRBJ1-4, the full variable domain reads KAGVTQTPRYLIKTRGQQVTLSCSPISGHRSVSWYQQTPGQGLQFLFEYFSETQRNKGNFPGRFSGRQFSNSRSEMNVSTLELGDSALYLCASSPGQGPEKLFFGSGTQLSVL.

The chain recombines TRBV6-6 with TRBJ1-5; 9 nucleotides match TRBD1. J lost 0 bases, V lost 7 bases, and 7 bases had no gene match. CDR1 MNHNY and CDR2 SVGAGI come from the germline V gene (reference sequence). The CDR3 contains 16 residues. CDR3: CASKEGQGNSNQPQHF. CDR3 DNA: TGTGCCAGCAAGGAGGGACAGGGCAATAGCAATCAGCCCCAGCATTTT.

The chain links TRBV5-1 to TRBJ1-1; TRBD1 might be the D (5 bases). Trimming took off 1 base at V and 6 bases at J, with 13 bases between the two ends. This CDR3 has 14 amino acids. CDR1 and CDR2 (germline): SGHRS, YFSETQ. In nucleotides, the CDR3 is TGCGCCAGCAGCTTGCAGGGTGGTTGGGCTGAAGCTTTCTTT. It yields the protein CASSLQGGWAEAFF.

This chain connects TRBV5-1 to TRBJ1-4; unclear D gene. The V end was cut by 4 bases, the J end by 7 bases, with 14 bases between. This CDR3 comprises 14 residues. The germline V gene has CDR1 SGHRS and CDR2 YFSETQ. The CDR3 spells CASSTGKEGEKLFF. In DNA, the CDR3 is TGCGCCAGCAGCACCGGGAAGGAGGGTGAAAAACTGTTTTTT.

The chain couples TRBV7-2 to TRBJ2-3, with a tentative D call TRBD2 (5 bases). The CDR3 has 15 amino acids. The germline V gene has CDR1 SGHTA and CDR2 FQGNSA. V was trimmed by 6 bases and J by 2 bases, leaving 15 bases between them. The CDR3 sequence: CASRRTSRDTDTQYF. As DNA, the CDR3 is TGTGCCAGCAGGCGGACTTCCCGAGACACAGATACGCAGTATTTT.

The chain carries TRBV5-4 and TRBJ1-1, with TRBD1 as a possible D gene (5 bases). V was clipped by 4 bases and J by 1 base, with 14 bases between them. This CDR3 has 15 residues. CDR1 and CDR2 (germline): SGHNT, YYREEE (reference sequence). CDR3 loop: CASSASRGANTEAFF. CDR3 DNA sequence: TGTGCCAGCAGCGCCAGTAGGGGCGCGAACACTGAAGCTTTCTTT.

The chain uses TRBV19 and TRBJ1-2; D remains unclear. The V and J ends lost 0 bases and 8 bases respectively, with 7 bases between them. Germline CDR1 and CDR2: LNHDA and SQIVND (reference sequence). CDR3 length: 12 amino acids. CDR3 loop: CASSIEGRGYTF. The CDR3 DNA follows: TGTGCCAGTAGTATAGAAGGCAGGGGCTACACCTTC.

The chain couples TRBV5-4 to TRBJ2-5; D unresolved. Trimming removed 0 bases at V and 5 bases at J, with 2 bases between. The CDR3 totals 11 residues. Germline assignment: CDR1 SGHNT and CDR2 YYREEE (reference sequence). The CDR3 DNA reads TGTGCCAGCAGCTTGGAGGAGACCCAGTACTTC. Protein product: CASSLEETQYF. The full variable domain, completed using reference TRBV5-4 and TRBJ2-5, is ETGVTQSPTHLIKTRGQQVTLRCSSQSGHNTVSWYQQALGQGPQFIFQYYREEENGRGNFPPRFSGLQFPNYSSELNVNALELDDSALYLCASSLEETQYFGPGTRLLVL.

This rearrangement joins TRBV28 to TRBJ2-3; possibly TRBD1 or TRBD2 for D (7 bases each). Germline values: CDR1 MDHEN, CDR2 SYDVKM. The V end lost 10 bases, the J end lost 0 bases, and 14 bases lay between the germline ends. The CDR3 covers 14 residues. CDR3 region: CATGGTASTDTQYF. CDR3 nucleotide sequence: TGTGCCACCGGGGGGACAGCGAGCACAGATACGCAGTATTTT.

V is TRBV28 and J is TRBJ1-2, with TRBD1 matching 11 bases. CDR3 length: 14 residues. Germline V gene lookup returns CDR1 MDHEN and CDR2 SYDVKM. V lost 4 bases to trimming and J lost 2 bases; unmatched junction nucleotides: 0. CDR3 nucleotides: TGTGCCAGCAGTTGGGACAGGGGGAACTATGGCTACACCTTC. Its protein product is CASSWDRGNYGYTF.

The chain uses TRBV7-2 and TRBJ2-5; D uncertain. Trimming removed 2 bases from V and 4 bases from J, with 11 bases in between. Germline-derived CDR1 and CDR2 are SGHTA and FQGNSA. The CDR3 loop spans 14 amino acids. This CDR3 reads CASSLPWKGETQYF. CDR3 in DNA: TGTGCCAGCAGCTTACCCTGGAAGGGAGAGACCCAGTACTTC.

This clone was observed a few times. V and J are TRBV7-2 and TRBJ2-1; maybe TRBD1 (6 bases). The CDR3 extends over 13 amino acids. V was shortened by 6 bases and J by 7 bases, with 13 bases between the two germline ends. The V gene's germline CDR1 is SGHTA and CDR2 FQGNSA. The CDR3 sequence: CASRIKGGNEQFF. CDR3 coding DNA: TGTGCCAGCAGAATAAAAGGGGGAAATGAGCAGTTCTTC. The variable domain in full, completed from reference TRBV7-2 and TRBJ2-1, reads GAGVSQSPSNKVTEKGKDVELRCDPISGHTALYWYRQSLGQGLEFLIYFQGNSAPDKSGLPSDRFSAERTGGSVSTLTIQRTQQEDSAVYLCASRIKGGNEQFFGPGTRLTVL.

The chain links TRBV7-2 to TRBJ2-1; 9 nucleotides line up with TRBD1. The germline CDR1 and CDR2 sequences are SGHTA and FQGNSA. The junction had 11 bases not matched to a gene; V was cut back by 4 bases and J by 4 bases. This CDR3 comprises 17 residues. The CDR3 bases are TGTGCCAGCAGCTCCAACTTCCGGGACAGGGTTTACAATGAGCAGTTCTTC. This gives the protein CASSSNFRDRVYNEQFF. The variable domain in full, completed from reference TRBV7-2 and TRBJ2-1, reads GAGVSQSPSNKVTEKGKDVELRCDPISGHTALYWYRQSLGQGLEFLIYFQGNSAPDKSGLPSDRFSAERTGGSVSTLTIQRTQQEDSAVYLCASSSNFRDRVYNEQFFGPGTRLTVL.